These 21 T cell receptor beta chains share one sample of origin, sequenced in a study of T cells after posttransplantation cyclophosphamide listed by TCRdb under 2016. Naive T cells were defined as viable CD3+CD4+ or CD3+CD8+ cells that were CCR7+CD45RA+CD45RO-CD95-CD27+CD28+. Library generation was performed with the immunoSEQ multiplex PCR assay. TCRdb carries this immuneACCESS record with in-frame sequences only. Its versions omit some clonotypes, under half of them owing to an unresolved V gene in the studies checked, with the rest unexplained. This sample lists 30,000 or so clones; 90% to 95% were detected once. The ten largest clones represent around 0.23% of the sample. The specimen sequenced was naive CD4+ T cells sorted from PBMCs. The receptor set was obtained from a woman in her sixties in good health, CMV-negative, and a related stem cell transplant donor.

The rearrangement links TRBV7-3 to TRBJ2-2, with D possibly matching TRBD1 (6 bases). This CDR3 contains 15 residues. CDR1 is SGHTA, CDR2 FQGTGA, per germline. Trimming pared 4 bases from V and 6 bases from J, leaving 15 bases between. CDR3 amino acids: CASSSTGSFAGELFF. In nucleotides, the CDR3 is TGTGCCAGCAGCTCCACAGGGTCCTTCGCCGGGGAGCTGTTTTTT.

Only one count was recorded for this clone. The J gene is TRBJ1-1, the V gene TRBV11-2, with 9 bases identical to TRBD1. V shed 3 bases, J shed 4 bases, and the junction held 0 bases outside the gene matches. The CDR3 spans 13 residues. Per germline, CDR1 SGHAT and CDR2 FQNNGV. The chain's CDR3 is CASSLTGGTEAFF. CDR3 DNA: TGTGCCAGCAGCTTGACAGGGGGCACTGAAGCTTTCTTT.

The chain is built from TRBV11-2 and TRBJ1-2; 9 positions agree with TRBD1. Trimming at V came to 5 bases and at J to 8 bases, leaving 6 bases not matched to a gene. Germline CDR1 SGHAT, CDR2 FQNNGV. This CDR3 has 13 residues. Written as DNA, the CDR3 is TGTGCCAGCAGCGTGGGACAGGGTTACGGCTACACCTTC. Translation: CASSVGQGYGYTF. The full variable domain, completed using reference TRBV11-2 and TRBJ1-2, is EAGVAQSPRYKIIEKRQSVAFWCNPISGHATLYWYQQILGQGPKLLIQFQNNGVVDDSQLPKDRFSAERLKGVDSTLKIQPAKLEDSAVYLCASSVGQGYGYTFGSGTRLTVV.

V and J are TRBV27 and TRBJ1-5; 10 bases agree with TRBD1. The CDR3 spans 15 residues. After removal of 2 bases from V and 4 bases from J, the junction contained 2 bases not matched to a gene. Germline lookup yields CDR1 MNHEY and CDR2 SMNVEV (reference sequence). The CDR3 DNA is TGTGCCAGCAGTTTAGTGGGACAGGGGAATCAGCCCCAGCATTTT. Its protein product is CASSLVGQGNQPQHF.

This sequence joins TRBV2 and TRBJ2-6, with a possible D match to TRBD1 (6 bases). Germline-derived CDR1 and CDR2 are SNHLY and FYNNEI. This CDR3 contains 15 residues. V was shortened by 5 bases and J by 4 bases, with 12 bases between the two germline ends. CDR3 bases: TGTGCCAGCAGTCAACAGGGAGCCGGGGCCAACGTCCTGACTTTC. Amino acids: CASSQQGAGANVLTF.

The chain employs TRBV10-3 and TRBJ1-5; D ambiguous. V lost 7 bases, J lost 6 bases, and 13 bases lay in between. Germline V gives CDR1 ENHRY, CDR2 SYGVKD. This CDR3 spans 13 amino acids. CDR3 sequence: CAITEGLSQPQHF. The CDR3 nucleotides are TGTGCCATCACGGAGGGTTTGTCTCAGCCCCAGCATTTT.

J is TRBJ1-1 and V is TRBV7-2, with D possibly TRBD1 on 5 matching bases. CDR1 and CDR2 (germline): SGHTA, FQGNSA. Trimming left V 5 bases short and J 10 bases short, with 11 bases between. This CDR3 has 11 residues. The CDR3 sequence: CASSPAGGAFF. CDR3 in DNA: TGTGCCAGCAGCCCCGCCGGGGGAGCTTTCTTT.

The gene calls are TRBV28 and TRBJ1-2; TRBD1 is a possible D gene (5 bases). V gave up 6 bases and J gave up 8 bases, with 13 bases separating them. Per germline, CDR1 MDHEN and CDR2 SYDVKM. This CDR3 has 12 residues. CDR3: CASSPGGVGYTF. DNA for the CDR3: TGTGCCAGCAGCCCCGGGGGGGTCGGCTACACCTTC.

This chain links TRBV27 with TRBJ2-1; 9 nucleotides match TRBD2. Losses at the gene ends were 2 bases for V and 0 bases for J; bases not matched to a gene: 5. CDR3 length: 17 residues. CDR1 and CDR2 (germline): MNHEY, SMNVEV (reference sequence). CDR3 sequence reads: CASSLRVAGVSYNEQFF. The CDR3 DNA is TGTGCCAGCAGTTTACGGGTAGCGGGGGTCTCCTACAATGAGCAGTTCTTC.

The chain links TRBV18 to TRBJ1-4; 8 nucleotides agree with TRBD1. This CDR3 has 13 amino acids. From germline, CDR1 is KGHSH and CDR2 LQKENI. V gave up 3 bases and J gave up 8 bases; unmatched junction bases: 2. CDR3 region: CASSPDRVEKLFF. The CDR3, as DNA: TGTGCCAGCTCACCGGACAGGGTGGAAAAACTGTTTTTT.

The chain recombines TRBV9 with TRBJ2-1; 11 bases are shared with TRBD2. V shed 6 bases, J shed 5 bases, and the junction held 7 bases outside the gene matches. The length of the CDR3 is 15 residues. Germline V gives CDR1 SGDLS, CDR2 YYNGEE. CDR3 residues: CASTRTSGQDNEQFF. For the CDR3, the DNA is TGTGCCAGCACTCGGACTAGCGGGCAAGACAATGAGCAGTTCTTC.

V gene TRBV5-4 combines with J gene TRBJ2-1, with 8 bases matching TRBD2. CDR1 and CDR2 (germline): SGHNT, YYREEE (reference sequence). J lost 5 bases, V lost 0 bases, and 7 bases had no gene match. The CDR3 consists of 16 residues. CDR3 bases: TGTGCCAGCAGCTTGGTCGCGGGGGGCGCCAACAATGAGCAGTTCTTC. Its translation is CASSLVAGGANNEQFF. The complete variable domain, with remaining parts taken from reference TRBV5-4 and TRBJ2-1, reads ETGVTQSPTHLIKTRGQQVTLRCSSQSGHNTVSWYQQALGQGPQFIFQYYREEENGRGNFPPRFSGLQFPNYSSELNVNALELDDSALYLCASSLVAGGANNEQFFGPGTRLTVL.

The rearrangement links TRBV6-5 to TRBJ1-6; no clear D. The CDR3 sequence is 12 residues long. Looked up from germline, CDR1 is MNHEY and CDR2 is SVGAGI. V shed 2 bases and J shed 10 bases, with 6 bases lying between them. CDR3 nucleotides: TGTGCCAGCAGTTACCGAGGGTCACCCCTCCACTTT. This gives the protein CASSYRGSPLHF.

The table lists this clone with a count of one. This chain joins TRBV19 and TRBJ2-3; perhaps TRBD1 as D (6 bases). The CDR3 loop spans 12 amino acids. Germline V gene sequence: CDR1 LNHDA, CDR2 SQIVND (reference sequence). The V end was cut by 9 bases, the J end by 8 bases, with 15 bases between. CDR3 bases: TGTGCCAGCAGCTTCACAGGGAGTACGCAGTATTTT. This encodes CASSFTGSTQYF. The whole variable domain, filled in from reference TRBV19 and TRBJ2-3, reads DGGITQSPKYLFRKEGQNVTLSCEQNLNHDAMYWYRQDPGQGLRLIYYSQIVNDFQKGDIAEGYSVSREKKESFPLTVTSAQKNPTAFYLCASSFTGSTQYFGPGTRLTVL.

Notes on this clone: An end of the junction differs from the germline gene, which may be a read error. This specimen includes other DNA sequences encoding the same CDR3. V and J are TRBV6-5 and TRBJ2-7; 12 nucleotides line up with TRBD2. This CDR3 is 16 amino acids long. Germline CDR1 MNHEY, CDR2 SVGAGI. CDR3 loop: CASSYSTSGRAYEQYF. CDR3 DNA: TGTGCCAGCAGTTACTCGACTAGCGGGAGAGCCTATGAGCAGTACTTC.

The chain employs TRBV28 and TRBJ2-7; TRBD2 matches at 7 bases. The germline CDR1 and CDR2 sequences are MDHEN and SYDVKM. CDR3 length equals 14 residues. V was pared by 8 bases and J by 4 bases, with 11 bases of the junction left unmatched. The CDR3 loop reads CASRRDQGGYEQYF. CDR3 sequence (DNA): TGTGCCAGCCGCCGGGACCAGGGAGGGTACGAGCAGTACTTC.

This chain uses TRBV5-1 with TRBJ2-7; D possibly corresponds to TRBD2 (6 bases). Trimming stripped 1 base from V and 0 bases from J, with 11 bases between. Per the germline V gene, CDR1 is SGHRS and CDR2 is YFSETQ. The CDR3 is 15 residues long. Here the CDR3 DNA reads TGCGCCAGCAGCTTGTCGGGCGGGATCTCCTACGAGCAGTACTTC. Translated, it gives CASSLSGGISYEQYF.

This clone came up once. V and J are TRBV16 and TRBJ2-2, with D perhaps TRBD2 (5 bases). Trimming took off 2 bases at V and 7 bases at J, with 11 bases between the two ends. CDR1 and CDR2 (germline): KGHSY, FQNENV. The CDR3 runs to 14 residues. CDR3 in amino acids: CASSQLRESGELFF. In DNA, the CDR3 is TGTGCCAGCAGCCAACTCCGGGAAAGCGGGGAGCTGTTTTTT.

The rearrangement uses TRBV28 and TRBJ2-5; D possibly corresponds to TRBD1 (5 bases). Between the trimmed V and J ends, which lost 6 bases and 1 base, there was a span of 6 bases. CDR1 and CDR2 (germline): MDHEN, SYDVKM. The CDR3 consists of 12 residues. The CDR3 DNA follows: TGTGCCAGCAGCGACAGCCAAGAGACCCAGTACTTC. Protein: CASSDSQETQYF. Combining the CDR3 with reference TRBV28 and TRBJ2-5 gives the whole variable domain DVKVTQSSRYLVKRTGEKVFLECVQDMDHENMFWYRQDPGLGLRLIYFSYDVKMKEKGDIPEGYSVSREKKERFSLILESASTNQTSMYLCASSDSQETQYFGPGTRLLVL.

This rearrangement joins TRBV7-2 to TRBJ2-7; D ambiguous. The CDR3 runs to 11 residues. V gave up 5 bases and J gave up 4 bases, with 6 bases separating them. Germline CDR1 and CDR2: SGHTA and FQGNSA. Written as DNA, the CDR3 is TGTGCCAGCAGCCTACAGTACGAGCAGTACTTC. Translating it yields CASSLQYEQYF.

The chain joins TRBV7-9 to TRBJ2-2, with 7 bases identical to TRBD1. CDR1 is SEHNR, CDR2 FQNEAQ, per germline (reference sequence). J gave up 0 bases and V 5 bases, and 6 bases lay outside the gene matches. This CDR3 is built from 16 residues. The CDR3, as DNA: TGTGCCAGCAGCATCACAGGGGCCACGAACACCGGGGAGCTGTTTTTT. It is translated as CASSITGATNTGELFF.